Shown below are 10 T cell receptor beta chains from a single sample sequenced in a study of cytomegalovirus exposure and HLA in healthy donors (dated by TCRdb to 2016 to 2017). The receptor library was made with the immunoSEQ multiplex PCR assay. A mixture of 60 forward primers for TCR Vbeta segments and 13 reverse primers for TCR Jbeta segments was used in the multiplex PCR. TCRdb's version of the immuneACCESS table is confined to in-frame rearrangements and falls short of the full clone set. An unresolved V gene accounts for under half of the shortfall where checked; the remainder is of unknown origin. The sample yields 100,000 to 130,000 clones; roughly 73% were counted once. The ten top clones hold around 7.4% of the sample. The sample taken for sequencing was PBMCs. These receptors were taken from a man aged 30 to 39 in good health and CMV-seronegative.

The rearrangement uses TRBV2 and TRBJ1-2; TRBD1 might be the D (5 bases). Between the trimmed V and J ends, which lost 6 bases and 1 base, there was a span of 15 bases. Germline CDR1 SNHLY, CDR2 FYNNEI. CDR3 length: 15 residues. The CDR3: CASRGRGSVNYGYTF. The DNA for the CDR3 is TGTGCCAGCAGGGGGAGGGGAAGTGTTAACTATGGCTACACCTTC.

The CDR3 bases are TGTGCCAGTAGTAGAGGGGCGCGGGGGGGCTACGAGCAGTACTTC. Translated, it gives CASSRGARGGYEQYF. The gene calls are TRBV19 and TRBJ2-7; 9 bases are shared with TRBD2. Germline loops: CDR1 LNHDA, CDR2 SQIVND (reference sequence). V shed 4 bases, J shed 3 bases, and the junction held 7 bases outside the gene matches. CDR3 length: 15 residues.

The table lists this clone with a count of one. The chain uses TRBV9 and TRBJ2-2, with 7 bases aligning to TRBD2. With 4 bases clipped from V and 2 bases from J, the junction kept 8 bases outside the gene matches. The CDR3 is 16 amino acids. The germline gives CDR1 SGDLS, CDR2 YYNGEE. CDR3 in amino acids: CASSSSGRGNTGELFF. Here the CDR3 DNA reads TGTGCCAGCAGCTCCTCGGGGAGGGGCAACACCGGGGAGCTGTTTTTT.

The chain links TRBV7-2 to TRBJ2-7, with TRBD1 matching 9 bases. This CDR3 is built from 14 residues. After removal of 6 bases from V and 3 bases from J, the junction contained 6 bases not matched to a gene. Germline V CDR1 and CDR2: SGHTA, FQGNSA. CDR3 nucleotides: TGTGCCAGCAGTTCCGACAGGGGGGTCTACGAGCAGTACTTC. Amino acids: CASSSDRGVYEQYF.

The chain recombines TRBV7-8 with TRBJ1-2, with TRBD1 matching over 9 bases. Germline values: CDR1 SGHVS, CDR2 FQNEAQ. The CDR3 has 15 amino acids. V was clipped by 5 bases and J by 8 bases; unmatched bases: 12. CDR3 sequence reads: CASSIAPGQGIGYTF. The CDR3 region has the DNA TGTGCCAGCAGCATCGCTCCGGGACAGGGAATCGGCTACACCTTC.

There are a few counts of this clone. V is TRBV6-1 and J is TRBJ2-7, with 7 bases identical to TRBD2. Germline V gene data show CDR1 as MNHNS and CDR2 as SASEGT. V gave up 1 base and J gave up 1 base; unmatched junction bases: 4. The CDR3 spans 15 residues. The CDR3 region is CASSEGLGGSYEQYF. As DNA, the CDR3 is TGTGCCAGCAGTGAAGGCCTGGGAGGGTCCTACGAGCAGTACTTC.

As DNA, the CDR3 is TGCGCCAGCAGTGCCACTGGGCACGAGCAGTACTTC. Translation: CASSATGHEQYF. The chain has TRBV10-2 and TRBJ2-7; D is uncertain. The CDR3 loop spans 12 amino acids. Trimming took 4 bases from V and 5 from J, leaving 9 bases between them. CDR1 is WSHSY and CDR2 is SAAADI in the germline V gene.

Here the CDR3 DNA reads TGTGCCAGCAGCTTAGCACTAGCGGGAGGAGAGACCCAGTACTTC. This gives the protein CASSLALAGGETQYF. The genes are TRBV11-1 and TRBJ2-5, with TRBD2 matching 12 bases. The CDR3 sequence is 15 residues long. The ends lost 0 bases at V and 4 bases at J; junction bases unmatched: 0. Germline V CDR1 and CDR2: SGHAT, FQDESV (reference sequence).

The rearrangement links TRBV25-1 to TRBJ2-3, with a tentative D call TRBD2 (7 bases). The V gene's germline CDR1 is MGHDK and CDR2 SYGVNS. Between the trimmed V and J ends, which lost 3 bases and 3 bases, there was a span of 13 bases. The CDR3 has 15 residues. CDR3 sequence reads: CASSDGGLGTDTQYF. CDR3 coding DNA: TGTGCCAGCAGTGACGGGGGGCTAGGGACAGATACGCAGTATTTT.

The rearrangement uses TRBV2 and TRBJ1-2, with D perhaps matching TRBD1 (6 bases). Per germline, CDR1 SNHLY and CDR2 FYNNEI. V was cut by 6 bases and J by 8 bases, with 19 bases left in between. This CDR3 contains 14 residues. The CDR3 loop is CASRDRRGSWGYTF. CDR3 DNA sequence: TGTGCCAGCAGGGACCGCAGGGGTTCGTGGGGCTACACCTTC.